This T cell receptor (beta chain) was recovered during a study of response to subunit inactivated influenza vaccine. In TCRdb, the RT-PCR reads were re-called with MiXCR into one record per CDR3 protein. Altogether some 800,000 distinct CDR3 sequences are present, about 20% being singletons, with the ten largest covering approximately 10%. This CDR3 has 17 residues. With 0 bases clipped from V and 4 bases from J, the junction kept 7 bases outside the gene matches. The germline CDR1 and CDR2 sequences are LGHNA and YSLEER. General study findings and limits: The authors put forward the suggestion that each seasonal influenza vaccination may bring in only a limited number of new T cells.

This clonotype occurred a few times. Its specificity is not known. The specimen was PBMCs from blood, collected about 5 days after vaccination. The gene calls are TRBV4-3 and TRBJ2-7; 12 positions agree with TRBD2. This clonotype was sampled from a man aged 45-65 years who received an inactivated influenza vaccine. CDR3 sequence: CASSQEYKTSGGYEQYF. Here the CDR3 DNA reads TGCGCCAGCAGCCAAGAGTATAAAACTAGCGGGGGGTACGAGCAGTACTTC.